The 14 T cell receptor beta chains given below trace back to one sample, sequenced in a study of cytomegalovirus exposure and HLA in healthy donors. PCR primers comprised 60 Vbeta and 13 Jbeta primers. This table comes from immunoSEQ multiplex PCR, and its TCRdb copy is limited to in-frame clones, with some not included. In the table there are some 110,000 clones, roughly 73% of which are singletons. The source material was PBMCs. The receptors were gathered from a woman aged 25 to 39 in good health and CMV-seronegative.

The chain combines TRBV7-6 with TRBJ2-5, with D possibly TRBD2 on 6 matching bases. CDR1 is SGHVS, CDR2 FNYEAQ, per germline. The ends were cut back, 6 bases at V and 4 bases at J, with 12 bases in the middle. This CDR3 is built from 13 residues. The CDR3 is CASSTGEGETQYF. The DNA for the CDR3 is TGTGCCAGCAGTACGGGAGAGGGAGAGACCCAGTACTTC.

The chain links TRBV11-3 to TRBJ1-6, with D possibly matching TRBD1 (6 bases). Trimming took 3 bases from V and 8 from J, leaving 11 bases between them. Per the germline V gene, CDR1 is SGHNT and CDR2 is YENEEA. The CDR3 loop spans 14 amino acids. The CDR3, as DNA: TGTGCCAGCAGCTTCAAGGGACATGATTCACCCCTCCACTTT. Translated: CASSFKGHDSPLHF.

The chain links TRBV6-6 to TRBJ2-7, with 7 bases aligning to TRBD2. The CDR3 consists of 14 residues. CDR1 and CDR2 from the germline V gene are MNHNY and SVGAGI (reference sequence). Trimming removed 5 bases from V and 3 bases from J; junction bases left unmatched: 7. CDR3 nucleotides: TGTGCCAGCAGTATGGGAGGGGAGCACTACGAGCAGTACTTC. It encodes CASSMGGEHYEQYF.

This clone was seen a single time. The rearrangement links TRBV27 to TRBJ1-5; D is uncertain. The V and J ends lost 2 bases and 0 bases respectively, with 5 bases between them. The germline gives CDR1 MNHEY, CDR2 SMNVEV (reference sequence). The CDR3 covers 14 residues. The CDR3 coding sequence is TGTGCCAGCAGTTTACAGTATAGCAATCAGCCCCAGCATTTT. It encodes CASSLQYSNQPQHF.

The genes are TRBV10-3 and TRBJ1-5; 9 bases match TRBD1. V trimming: 3 bases; J trimming: 6 bases; junction bases outside the gene matches: 6. CDR1 and CDR2 from the germline V gene are ENHRY and SYGVKD. This CDR3 spans 15 amino acids. In nucleotides, the CDR3 is TGTGCCATCAGTGAAACAGGGGGCGCAGGTCAGCCCCAGCATTTT. The encoded protein is CAISETGGAGQPQHF.

The genes are TRBV6-1 and TRBJ2-7; no reliable D call. Germline CDR1 and CDR2: MNHNS and SASEGT. This CDR3 region has 15 residues. V lost 6 bases to trimming and J lost 1 base, with 16 bases between them. The DNA for the CDR3 is TGTGCCAGCAGGAACGACTTTTCCCTATCCTACGAGCAGTACTTC. It translates to CASRNDFSLSYEQYF.

The chain links TRBV5-1 to TRBJ1-2, with 8 bases that match TRBD1. Germline V gene sequence: CDR1 SGHRS, CDR2 YFSETQ. CDR3 length: 14 amino acids. The V and J ends lost 3 bases and 7 bases, in that order; junction bases with no gene match: 8. The CDR3 sequence is CASSWTQGAGGYTF. The CDR3 DNA reads TGCGCCAGCAGCTGGACGCAGGGGGCAGGTGGCTACACCTTC.

The chain employs TRBV9 and TRBJ1-2; the match to TRBD1 covers 7 bases. This CDR3 has 13 amino acids. Germline CDR1 SGDLS, CDR2 YYNGEE. J gave up 2 bases and V 4 bases, and 2 bases lay outside the gene matches. CDR3 nucleotide sequence: TGTGCCAGCAGCAGGGACAGCAACTATGGCTACACCTTC. Its protein is CASSRDSNYGYTF.

This chain connects TRBV5-6 to TRBJ2-3, with D possibly TRBD1 on 6 matching bases. The germline V and J ends were trimmed by 0 bases and 5 bases, with 7 bases remaining between them. CDR3 length: 13 residues. Germline V lookup: CDR1 SGHDT, CDR2 YYEEEE. In nucleotides, the CDR3 is TGTGCCAGCAGCTTGGAAGGGGGAGATACGCAGTATTTT. Translated: CASSLEGGDTQYF. The entire variable domain, with the rest obtained from reference TRBV5-6 and TRBJ2-3, is as follows: DAGVTQSPTHLIKTRGQQVTLRCSPKSGHDTVSWYQQALGQGPQFIFQYYEEEERQRGNFPDRFSGHQFPNYSSELNVNALLLGDSALYLCASSLEGGDTQYFGPGTRLTVL.

Here the CDR3 DNA reads TGTGCTAGTGGTCCCCCCGGGACAGGGGTGGAAAAACTGTTTTTT. Protein product: CASGPPGTGVEKLFF. This chain uses TRBV12-5 with TRBJ1-4; 10 bases line up with TRBD1. Trimming at V came to 5 bases and at J to 8 bases, leaving 8 bases not matched to a gene. This CDR3 region has 15 residues. Germline V lookup: CDR1 LGHNT, CDR2 FRNRAP.

The rearrangement joins TRBV7-2 to TRBJ1-3, with 7 nucleotides matching TRBD1. CDR3 length: 14 amino acids. Germline V lookup: CDR1 SGHTA, CDR2 FQGNSA. Unmatched junction bases numbered 2, after V lost 4 bases and J lost 2 bases. The CDR3 sequence: CASSSGGTGNTIYF. CDR3 nucleotide sequence: TGTGCCAGCAGCTCAGGGGGAACTGGAAACACCATATATTTT.

This sequence joins TRBV27 and TRBJ1-5; 9 nucleotides align to TRBD1. This CDR3 spans 15 amino acids. Looked up from germline, CDR1 is MNHEY and CDR2 is SMNVEV (reference sequence). V was clipped by 4 bases and J by 6 bases; unmatched bases: 7. The CDR3 DNA reads as TGTGCCAGCAGTTCCACAGGGGGCGAGGGTCAGCCCCAGCATTTT. Translated: CASSSTGGEGQPQHF.

The chain has TRBV5-8 and TRBJ2-5; D possibly corresponds to TRBD1 (6 bases). Deletions cut 2 bases from V and 5 bases from J, with 16 bases between. The CDR3 length is 15 residues. Germline values: CDR1 SGHTS, CDR2 YDEGEE. For the CDR3, the DNA is TGTGCCAGCAGCTTAGGTTCAGGGGCTCTTGAGACCCAGTACTTC. Residues: CASSLGSGALETQYF.

The gene calls are TRBV6-5 and TRBJ1-4, with TRBD1 as a possible D gene (5 bases). CDR1 is MNHEY and CDR2 is SVGAGI in the germline V gene. CDR3 length: 14 amino acids. Between the trimmed V and J ends, which lost 11 bases and 8 bases, there was a span of 21 bases. CDR3 sequence reads: CASRGWATREKLFF. The DNA of the CDR3 is TGTGCCTCCCGGGGGTGGGCAACTAGAGAAAAACTGTTTTTT.